These 15 T cell receptor beta chains share one sample of origin, sequenced in a study of T cells after yellow fever vaccination. TCRdb analysed the 5' RACE reads with MiXCR anew, one entry per CDR3 protein. This table holds a few hundred thousand distinct CDR3 sequences, about 6% found once. The specimen was PBMCs, collected 5 days after the yellow fever booster vaccination. The receptor set was obtained from a man younger than 40 who received the YFV17D yellow fever vaccine.

This clonotype was counted at least ten times. This rearrangement joins TRBV20-1 to TRBJ2-1, with 8 bases fitting TRBD2. The trim removed 6 bases at V and 1 base at J, leaving 14 bases unmatched. CDR3 size: 17 residues. Per the germline V gene, CDR1 is DFQATT and CDR2 is SNEGSKA (reference sequence). The CDR3 DNA sequence: TGCAGTGCCTTTTCAAGCGGGAGCTATGGATCCTACAATGAGCAGTTCTTC. It specifies CSAFSSGSYGSYNEQFF.

This clonotype was picked up many times. The chain joins TRBV5-6 to TRBJ2-7, with a possible D match to TRBD1 (5 bases). Trimming shortened V by 0 bases and J by 13 bases, and 14 bases separated the two germline ends. This CDR3 comprises 12 residues. Germline V gene sequence: CDR1 SGHDT, CDR2 YYEEEE. CDR3 in amino acids: CASSLVRGGLYF. CDR3 bases: TGTGCCAGCAGCTTGGTTAGGGGTGGGCTTTACTTC.

This clonotype came up a few times. This chain uses TRBV29-1 with TRBJ2-3; D may match TRBD1 or TRBD2 (7 bases each). Germline V gene data show CDR1 as SQVTM and CDR2 as ANQGSEA. There are 13 residues in the CDR3. V shed 1 base and J shed 6 bases, with 11 bases lying between them. DNA for the CDR3: TGCAGCGTTGAAGCCCAGGGGGGGGATACGCAGTATTTT. Translating it yields CSVEAQGGDTQYF.

On this clonotype: The junction departs from the called germline gene at one end, perhaps through a read error. The J gene is TRBJ2-5, the V gene TRBV3-1, with TRBD1 as a possible D gene (6 bases). Germline V CDR1 and CDR2: LGHDT, YNNKEL (reference sequence). This CDR3 is 16 amino acids long. The CDR3 loop reads CASCQQVPRGKETQYF. As DNA, the CDR3 is TGTGCCAGCTGCCAACAGGTTCCTAGGGGGAAAGAGACCCAGTACTTC.

The chain recombines TRBV5-1 with TRBJ2-5; 11 bases map to TRBD2. V lost 3 bases to trimming and J lost 5 bases; unmatched junction nucleotides: 12. The CDR3 runs to 17 residues. Germline lookup yields CDR1 SGHRS and CDR2 YFSETQ. The CDR3 loop is CASSSGTSGSAAETQYF. In DNA, the CDR3 is TGCGCCAGCAGCTCCGGGACTAGCGGCAGCGCGGCGGAGACCCAGTACTTC.

This clonotype was picked up a small number of times. The V and J genes are TRBV12-5 and TRBJ2-3; no clear D. In germline, CDR1 is LGHNT, CDR2 FRNRAP. Trimming cost V 0 bases and J 1 base, with 11 bases left between them. CDR3 length equals 16 residues. CDR3 loop: CASGLVLTTRTDTQYF. The CDR3 bases are TGTGCTAGTGGTTTGGTCCTTACTACCCGCACAGATACGCAGTATTTT.

The V gene is TRBV7-2, the J gene TRBJ2-7, with D possibly being TRBD2 (6 bases). The CDR3 extends over 13 amino acids. V lost 5 bases, J lost 7 bases, and 15 bases lay in between. Germline CDR1 reads SGHTA; CDR2 reads FQGNSA. CDR3 sequence (DNA): TGTGCCAGCAGCCCCGGACTACCCTGGGAGCAGTACTTC. It codes for CASSPGLPWEQYF.

The chain uses TRBV20-1 and TRBJ1-1, with D maybe TRBD1 (6 bases). This CDR3 has 10 residues. In germline, CDR1 is DFQATT, CDR2 SNEGSKA (reference sequence). Trimming shortened V by 5 bases and J by 12 bases, and 13 bases separated the two germline ends. CDR3 amino acids: CSASWGTPFF. CDR3 nucleotide sequence: TGCAGTGCTTCGTGGGGGACACCTTTCTTT.

This clonotype was seen repeatedly, ten times or more. V usage is TRBV12-3 or TRBV12-4 and J usage is TRBJ1-1; no clear D gene. CDR3 length equals 13 residues. V was clipped by 2 bases and J by 8 bases, with 12 bases between them. CDR3 sequence: CASSLSLQLEAFF. CDR3 DNA sequence: TGTGCCAGCAGTTTATCCCTACAGCTGGAAGCTTTCTTT.

This chain joins TRBV6-2 or TRBV6-3 and TRBJ1-5; weak D call: TRBD1 (5 bases). Germline CDR1 MNHEY, CDR2 SVGEGT. There are 16 residues in the CDR3. Trimming removed 0 bases at V and 1 base at J, with 10 bases between. CDR3 coding DNA: TGTGCCAGCAGTTACTCGCGCAGGGTCAGCAATCAGCCCCAGCATTTT. This translates into CASSYSRRVSNQPQHF.

A remark on this clonotype: Compared with germline, one end of the junction differs, possibly owing to a read error. The V gene is TRBV7-2, the J gene TRBJ2-7; a weak D match, TRBD2 (11 bases). The CDR3 covers 17 residues. Per the germline V gene, CDR1 is SGHTA and CDR2 is FQGNSA. The CDR3 reads CASSLGTGVGSGRASHF. For the CDR3, the DNA is TGTGCCAGCAGCCTCGGGACAGGGGTTGGTAGCGGGAGGGCCAGTCACTTC.

The gene calls are TRBV2 and TRBJ1-1; D perhaps matches TRBD1 (5 bases). CDR1 is SNHLY and CDR2 is FYNNEI in the germline V gene. The V and J ends lost 4 bases and 1 base respectively, with 7 bases between them. The CDR3 length is 13 residues. This CDR3 is CASSVGENTEAFF. In nucleotides, the CDR3 is TGTGCCAGCAGTGTAGGGGAGAACACTGAAGCTTTCTTT.

The V gene is TRBV18, the J gene TRBJ1-2, with D possibly matching TRBD1 (6 bases). Germline CDR1 and CDR2: KGHSH and LQKENI. The CDR3 is 13 amino acids. V dropped 6 bases and J dropped 7 bases, with 15 bases sitting between them. The CDR3 sequence is CASSDSISAGYTF. CDR3 bases: TGTGCCAGCTCGGACAGTATCTCTGCTGGCTACACCTTC. The whole variable domain, filled in from reference TRBV18 and TRBJ1-2, reads NAGVMQNPRHLVRRRGQEARLRCSPMKGHSHVYWYRQLPEEGLKFMVYLQKENIIDESGMPKERFSAEFPKEGPSILRIQQVVRGDSAAYFCASSDSISAGYTFGSGTRLTVV.

This clonotype was detected ten times or more. V and J are TRBV5-1 and TRBJ2-1; TRBD2 matches at 9 bases. Germline-derived CDR1 and CDR2 are SGHRS and YFSETQ. The CDR3 totals 15 residues. Trimming at V came to 4 bases and at J to 3 bases, leaving 5 bases not matched to a gene. This CDR3 is CASSPSGNFYNEQFF. The DNA of the CDR3 is TGCGCCAGCAGCCCTAGCGGGAACTTCTACAATGAGCAGTTCTTC.

This clonotype was counted at least ten times. This sequence joins TRBV20-1 and TRBJ2-7; 9 bases fit TRBD1. V shed 3 bases and J 3 bases; nucleotides not matched to a gene: 3. CDR3 length: 13 amino acids. The V gene's germline CDR1 is DFQATT and CDR2 SNEGSKA (reference sequence). The CDR3, as DNA: TGCAGTGCTAGGGGACAGGGCGGCTACGAGCAGTACTTC. It translates to CSARGQGGYEQYF.